One sample yielded the 17 T cell receptor beta chains listed below, sequenced in a study of blood T cell repertoires in COVID-19. Sequencing was performed with immunoSEQ multiplex PCR; in TCRdb, only in-frame clones are kept and a portion is missing. The sample includes roughly 230,000 clones, about 80% of them seen just once. Specimen: peripheral blood. Receptors were obtained from a middle-aged man with active or convalescent COVID-19.

The chain employs TRBV5-4 and TRBJ2-7; D is unclear. The ends were cut back, 4 bases at V and 6 bases at J, with 11 bases in the middle. The CDR3 length is 12 residues. The germline V gene encodes CDR1 SGHNT and CDR2 YYREEE (reference sequence). CDR3 residues: CASSQSPSEQYF. As DNA, the CDR3 is TGTGCCAGCAGCCAGTCCCCCTCCGAGCAGTACTTC.

This chain connects TRBV27 to TRBJ1-5; TRBD1 aligns across 7 bases. Germline V gene sequence: CDR1 MNHEY, CDR2 SMNVEV (reference sequence). This CDR3 has 17 residues. V shed 2 bases, J shed 2 bases, and the junction held 9 bases outside the gene matches. The CDR3 DNA reads TGTGCCAGCAGTTTAACGCAGGGGGGAATTCGCAATCAGCCCCAGCATTTT. This gives the protein CASSLTQGGIRNQPQHF.

The chain has TRBV5-1 and TRBJ1-6, with a possible D match to TRBD1 (6 bases). Trimming cost V 0 bases and J 9 bases, with 13 bases left between them. Germline-derived CDR1 and CDR2 are SGHRS and YFSETQ. The CDR3 extends over 15 amino acids. CDR3 coding DNA: TGCGCCAGCAGCTTGGCCGGGACACAGGGTTCACCCCTCCACTTT. This sequence encodes CASSLAGTQGSPLHF.

The rearrangement links TRBV12-3 or TRBV12-4 to TRBJ2-5; 7 positions match TRBD2. V shed 7 bases, J shed 5 bases, and the junction held 4 bases outside the gene matches. CDR3 length: 12 amino acids. This chain's CDR3 is CASTSGGETQYF. The CDR3 DNA reads as TGTGCCAGCACCTCGGGGGGTGAGACCCAGTACTTC.

The chain employs TRBV27 and TRBJ2-2; a weak D match, TRBD2 (6 bases). The ends were cut back, 3 bases at V and 6 bases at J, with 14 bases in the middle. This CDR3 is built from 15 residues. Germline CDR1 and CDR2: MNHEY and SMNVEV (reference sequence). CDR3 nucleotide sequence: TGTGCCAGCAGTTTCTCTAGCGTCTATGCCGGGGAGCTGTTTTTT. Residues: CASSFSSVYAGELFF.

This rearrangement joins TRBV7-9 to TRBJ1-4; D ambiguous. The V end was cut by 9 bases, the J end by 2 bases, with 13 bases between. The germline V gene has CDR1 SEHNR and CDR2 FQNEAQ (reference sequence). The CDR3 runs 14 residues. This CDR3 is CARPRRATNEKLFF. The CDR3 DNA reads as TGTGCCAGGCCTAGGAGGGCTACTAATGAAAAACTGTTTTTT.

This clone was seen more than once but under ten times. The J gene is TRBJ1-3, the V gene TRBV19; TRBD1 matches 7 bases. The trim removed 6 bases at V and 4 bases at J, leaving 3 bases unmatched. The CDR3 length is 13 residues. Germline assignment: CDR1 LNHDA and CDR2 SQIVND (reference sequence). The CDR3 DNA is TGTGCCAGTAGCCGGGGACAGGGAAACACCATATATTTT. This sequence encodes CASSRGQGNTIYF.

This clone was seen more than once but under ten times. The chain uses TRBV7-9 and TRBJ2-3; 7 nucleotides agree with TRBD2. With V trimmed by 6 bases and J by 5 bases, 14 bases remained unmatched. Germline V gives CDR1 SEHNR, CDR2 FQNEAQ (reference sequence). CDR3 length equals 16 residues. CDR3 region: CASRQGASGWGDTQYF. CDR3 coding DNA: TGTGCCAGCAGGCAAGGGGCTAGCGGATGGGGAGATACGCAGTATTTT.

The rearrangement uses TRBV18 and TRBJ1-3; D ambiguous. The CDR3 extends over 11 amino acids. Deletions cut 6 bases from V and 4 bases from J, with 4 bases between. Germline CDR1 and CDR2: KGHSH and LQKENI. CDR3: CASSPGNTIYF. The DNA for the CDR3 is TGTGCCAGCTCCCCGGGAAACACCATATATTTT.

This clone was counted only a few times. V and J are TRBV10-3 and TRBJ1-5, with D unresolved. The V gene's germline CDR1 is ENHRY and CDR2 SYGVKD. The CDR3 runs to 13 residues. V gave up 3 bases and J gave up 6 bases, with 9 bases separating them. CDR3 in DNA: TGTGCCATCAGTGATCGTTCAGGTCAGCCCCAGCATTTT. It is translated as CAISDRSGQPQHF.

The J gene is TRBJ2-7, the V gene TRBV5-3, with 8 bases fitting TRBD1. TRBV5-3 is an ORF, with its function uncertain. CDR3 size: 16 residues. After removal of 0 bases from V and 2 bases from J, the junction contained 7 bases not matched to a gene. CDR3 amino acids: CARSLATTGVTYEQYF. CDR3 nucleotide sequence: TGTGCCAGAAGCTTGGCCACGACAGGGGTTACCTACGAGCAGTACTTC.

V and J are TRBV3-1 (or the pseudogene TRBV3-2) and TRBJ1-1, with 7 bases aligning to TRBD1. The CDR3 consists of 15 residues. Germline-derived CDR1 and CDR2 are LGHDT and YNNKEL (reference sequence). With V trimmed by 6 bases and J by 4 bases, 11 bases remained unmatched. The CDR3 loop reads CASSHKTTGITEAFF. As DNA, the CDR3 is TGTGCCAGCAGTCATAAGACGACAGGGATCACTGAAGCTTTCTTT.

The V and J genes are TRBV28 and TRBJ1-3; D perhaps matches TRBD1 (5 bases). This CDR3 is 15 amino acids long. Trimming pared 6 bases from V and 0 bases from J, leaving 12 bases between. Germline lookup yields CDR1 MDHEN and CDR2 SYDVKM. The CDR3 protein is CASSPQTDSGNTIYF. The CDR3 DNA follows: TGTGCCAGCAGCCCCCAGACAGACTCTGGAAACACCATATATTTT.

CDR3 in amino acids: CASSLALGEATPLHF. The DNA of the CDR3 is TGTGCCAGCAGCTTGGCATTGGGTGAGGCGACACCCCTCCACTTT. The rearrangement joins TRBV5-5 to TRBJ1-6; D not certain. With 0 bases removed from V and 11 bases from J, the gap between germline ends came to 15 bases. This CDR3 is built from 15 residues. CDR1 SGHKS and CDR2 YYEKEE come from the germline V gene (reference sequence).

The chain couples TRBV5-1 to TRBJ2-1, with D possibly being TRBD2 (5 bases). Trimming removed 4 bases at V and 8 bases at J, with 16 bases between. Per germline, CDR1 SGHRS and CDR2 YFSETQ. The CDR3 contains 14 residues. The CDR3 here is CASSEIPGSYEQFF. In nucleotides, the CDR3 is TGCGCCAGCAGCGAAATCCCGGGGTCCTATGAGCAGTTCTTC.

This clone was counted once. This chain joins TRBV25-1 and TRBJ1-2; no reliable D call. The CDR3 length is 14 residues. Between the trimmed V and J ends, which lost 4 bases and 4 bases, there was a span of 13 bases. CDR1 and CDR2 (germline): MGHDK, SYGVNS. The DNA for the CDR3 is TGTGCCAGCAGTGCACCCCGCCCGGGCTATGGCTACACCTTC. Protein: CASSAPRPGYGYTF.

The V gene is TRBV4-2, the J gene TRBJ2-2, with TRBD2 matching over 10 bases. The length of the CDR3 is 17 residues. Trimming took 2 bases from V and 4 from J; bases not matched to a gene: 7. Germline V CDR1 and CDR2: LGHNA, YNFKEQ. The CDR3 protein is CASSQMSGGVSTGELFF. In nucleotides, the CDR3 is TGTGCCAGCAGCCAAATGAGCGGGGGGGTTTCCACCGGGGAGCTGTTTTTT.